These 10 T cell receptor beta chains originate from one sample sequenced in a study of blood T cell repertoires in COVID-19. The method was immunoSEQ multiplex PCR; TCRdb's version includes in-frame clones alone and lacks a portion of them. The profile shows approximately 200,000 clones, 88% of them singletons. Specimen: peripheral blood. These receptors all stem from a man in his 70s with acute or convalescent COVID-19.

This clone showed up just once. The chain is built from TRBV29-1 and TRBJ2-1; the D is unclear. V was cut by 4 bases and J by 3 bases, with 10 bases left in between. Germline V lookup: CDR1 SQVTM, CDR2 ANQGSEA. The CDR3 sequence is 13 residues long. The CDR3 DNA follows: TGCAGCGTTGGGTCCGCGAACTACAATGAGCAGTTCTTC. Protein product: CSVGSANYNEQFF.

The V and J genes are TRBV5-1 and TRBJ2-7; 8 positions agree with TRBD1. CDR1 and CDR2 from the germline V gene are SGHRS and YFSETQ. The CDR3 runs 15 residues. Trimming removed 7 bases from V and 2 bases from J; junction bases left unmatched: 11. The chain's CDR3 is CASQHGQGLTYEQYF. CDR3 DNA sequence: TGCGCCAGCCAACATGGACAGGGATTGACCTACGAGCAGTACTTC.

This chain links TRBV9 with TRBJ1-6, with 11 bases that match TRBD1. With 3 bases clipped from V and 10 bases from J, the junction kept 3 bases outside the gene matches. In germline, CDR1 is SGDLS, CDR2 YYNGEE. The CDR3 is 14 residues long. The CDR3 nucleotides read TGTGCCAGCAGCGCTCGGACAGGGGGCTCACCCCTCCACTTT. Translation: CASSARTGGSPLHF. The whole variable domain, filled in from reference TRBV9 and TRBJ1-6, reads DSGVTQTPKHLITATGQRVTLRCSPRSGDLSVYWYQQSLDQGLQFLIQYYNGEERAKGNILERFSAQQFPDLHSELNLSSLELGDSALYFCASSARTGGSPLHFGNGTRLTVT.

This chain connects TRBV18 to TRBJ1-2; 7 nucleotides agree with TRBD1. The CDR3 runs 13 residues. The V gene end was trimmed by 4 bases and the J gene end by 4 bases; junction bases not matched to a gene: 3. Germline lookup yields CDR1 KGHSH and CDR2 LQKENI. The CDR3 DNA sequence: TGTGCCAGCTCACTACAGGGGACCTATGGCTACACCTTC. Translation: CASSLQGTYGYTF.

The chain carries TRBV29-1 and TRBJ1-1; D uncertain. The germline CDR1 and CDR2 sequences are SQVTM and ANQGSEA. The CDR3 covers 13 residues. The V end lost 4 bases, the J end lost 3 bases, and 12 bases lay between the germline ends. In DNA form, the CDR3 reads TGCAGCGTTGCCTCGGTCGGGGACACTGAAGCTTTCTTT. The encoded protein is CSVASVGDTEAFF.

The rearrangement joins TRBV7-3 to TRBJ2-3; 9 bases agree with TRBD1. Germline CDR1 is SGHTA and CDR2 is FQGTGA. V gave up 5 bases and J gave up 4 bases; unmatched junction bases: 7. The length of the CDR3 is 15 residues. This CDR3 reads CASSPQGARADTQYF. The CDR3 coding sequence is TGTGCCAGCAGCCCACAGGGGGCGCGGGCAGATACGCAGTATTTT.

The rearrangement uses TRBV19 and TRBJ1-1, with 8 bases fitting TRBD1. In germline, CDR1 is LNHDA, CDR2 SQIVND (reference sequence). The V and J ends lost 6 bases and 2 bases, in that order; junction bases with no gene match: 5. CDR3 size: 14 residues. The CDR3 DNA reads as TGTGCCAGTAGGAAAGACAGGGGAAACACTGAAGCTTTCTTT. Translation: CASRKDRGNTEAFF.

The gene calls are TRBV19 and TRBJ2-7; 11 positions agree with TRBD2. Germline-derived CDR1 and CDR2 are LNHDA and SQIVND (reference sequence). The V gene end was trimmed by 2 bases and the J gene end by 2 bases; junction bases not matched to a gene: 2. The CDR3 is made up of 15 amino acids. The CDR3 is CASSISGLAAYEQYF. For the CDR3, the DNA is TGTGCCAGTAGTATATCGGGACTAGCGGCCTACGAGCAGTACTTC.

V is TRBV5-1 and J is TRBJ2-2; tentative D call: TRBD1 (6 bases). Trimming took off 0 bases at V and 4 bases at J, with 10 bases between the two ends. The V gene's germline CDR1 is SGHRS and CDR2 YFSETQ. The CDR3 loop spans 15 amino acids. In DNA form, the CDR3 reads TGCGCCAGCAGCTTGGTGGTAGGGGGCACCGGGGAGCTGTTTTTT. Its protein product is CASSLVVGGTGELFF.

This clone occurred once. In DNA, the CDR3 is TGTGCCAGTAGTATTATTGGACAGGGGGCAACTAATGAAAAACTGTTTTTT. Translation gives CASSIIGQGATNEKLFF. The rearrangement uses TRBV19 and TRBJ1-4; 10 bases line up with TRBD1. Per germline, CDR1 LNHDA and CDR2 SQIVND (reference sequence). This CDR3 spans 17 amino acids. Trimming took 3 bases from V and 0 from J; bases not matched to a gene: 4.